This T cell receptor (beta chain) is drawn from a study of blood T cell repertoires in COVID-19. About the research overall: Symptom resolution, clearance, or two negative PCRs marked the recovered donors of Cohort 3. T cells, B-cell-depleted T cells, or PBMCs supplied cDNA or gDNA.

Under the authors' procedure: Estimated nucleated cell counts came from reference gene primer amplification. Produced via immunoSEQ multiplex PCR; TCRdb's table is partial and in-frame only. That table gives V, J and clone size, and the DNA gave D and trimming. The repertoire holds 330,000 or so clones, with around 87% as singletons. The CDR3 runs 17 residues. Germline V gives CDR1 MGHRA, CDR2 YSYEKL. After removal of 1 base from V and 8 bases from J, the junction contained 8 bases not matched to a gene. Participants' own reports of clinical history determined their cohort assignment. This TCR came from a man aged 35 to 55 in a cohort exposed to, infected with or recovered from COVID-19 (not recorded which). The V call is TRBV4-1, the J call TRBJ2-1; the match to TRBD2 covers 13 bases. The sequenced sample consisted of PBMCs or T cells enriched from blood (not recorded which). The CDR3 region has the DNA TGCGCCAGCAGCCAAGTTACTAGCGGGAGGGCCTCGTATGAGCAGTTCTTC. This codes for CASSQVTSGRASYEQFF.